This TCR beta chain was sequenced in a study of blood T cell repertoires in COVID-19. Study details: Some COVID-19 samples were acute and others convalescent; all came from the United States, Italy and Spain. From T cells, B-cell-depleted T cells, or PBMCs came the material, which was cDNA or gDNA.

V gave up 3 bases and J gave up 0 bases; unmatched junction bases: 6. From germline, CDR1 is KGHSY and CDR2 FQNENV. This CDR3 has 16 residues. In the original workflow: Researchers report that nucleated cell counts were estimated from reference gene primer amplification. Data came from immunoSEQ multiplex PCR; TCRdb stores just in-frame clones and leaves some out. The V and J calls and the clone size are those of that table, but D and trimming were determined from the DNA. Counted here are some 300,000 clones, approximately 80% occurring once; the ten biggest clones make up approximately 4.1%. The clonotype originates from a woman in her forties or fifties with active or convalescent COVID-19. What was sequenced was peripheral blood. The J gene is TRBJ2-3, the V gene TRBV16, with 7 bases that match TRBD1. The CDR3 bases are TGTGCCAGCAGCCAGATGGACAGGTCTAGCACAGATACGCAGTATTTT. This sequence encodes CASSQMDRSSTDTQYF.